A selection of T cell receptor beta chains follows, all from one sample in a study of blood T cell repertoires in COVID-19. This table comes from immunoSEQ multiplex PCR, and its TCRdb copy is limited to in-frame clones, with some not included. The repertoire holds under 170,000 clones, with around 86% as singletons. Material: peripheral blood. The receptors were gathered from a man aged 65 to 85 with acute or convalescent COVID-19. The CDR3 runs from the conserved cysteine through the conserved F or W. D genes are given only for firm matches. The size entry is marked missing in some rows and otherwise reads once, few, many or a size class.

v_gene,j_gene,abundance,d_gene,CDR3nt,CDR3aa
TRBV11-3,TRBJ2-1,-,TRBD2,TGTGCCAGCAGCCCTCGACTAGCGGCCACTTACAATGAGCAGTTCTTC,CASSPRLAATYNEQFF
TRBV6-6,TRBJ2-1,-,TRBD2,TGTGCCAGCACTCAGGGAGGGAGGGTCTCCTACAATGAGCAGTTCTTC,CASTQGGRVSYNEQFF
TRBV27,TRBJ2-3,-,-,TGTGCCAGCAGTTTTCCTGGGCGCACAGATACGCAGTATTTT,CASSFPGRTDTQYF
TRBV7-6,TRBJ1-3,-,TRBD1,TGTGCCAGCAGCTTATATGGACAGGGTCCTGGAAACACCATATATTTT,CASSLYGQGPGNTIYF
TRBV3-1/TRBV3-2,TRBJ2-2,-,TRBD2,TGTGCCAGCAGCCAATATGGGGCTAGCGGGAGGGCCGGGGAGCTGTTTTTT,CASSQYGASGRAGELFF
TRBV18,TRBJ1-3,-,TRBD1,TGTGCCAGCTCACCGGGACAGGGTTCGGGCTCTGGAAACACCATATATTTT,CASSPGQGSGSGNTIYF
TRBV6-5,TRBJ2-1,few,-,TGTGCCAGCAGTTACGACAGAAACAATGAGCAGTTCTTC,CASSYDRNNEQFF
TRBV11-1,TRBJ1-1,-,TRBD1,TGTGCCAGCAGCTTAGGACAGGGAGTCACTGAAGCTTTCTTT,CASSLGQGVTEAFF
TRBV28,TRBJ1-3,once,TRBD1,TGTGCCAGCACCAACAGGGGGCTTGGAAACACCATATATTTT,CASTNRGLGNTIYF
TRBV3-1/TRBV3-2,TRBJ1-5,once,-,TGTGCCAGCAGCCAAGATATTCAAGGAGAGAGGGACTTCGTCATCAATCAGCCCCAGCATTTT,CASSQDIQGERDFVINQPQHF
TRBV29-1,TRBJ2-7,-,-,TGCAGCGTTGCGACTCTCCTGGAGCAGTACTTC,CSVATLLEQYF
TRBV14,TRBJ2-3,-,TRBD2,TGTGCCAGCAGCCATGGGACTAGCGGATATAACACAGATACGCAGTATTTT,CASSHGTSGYNTDTQYF
TRBV19,TRBJ2-7,-,-,TGTGCCAGTAGTATAGGAGAAGAATACGAGCAGTACTTC,CASSIGEEYEQYF
TRBV6-5,TRBJ2-3,-,TRBD1,TGTGCCAGCAGTTACAGGACAGGGGACACAGATACGCAGTATTTT,CASSYRTGDTDTQYF
TRBV18,TRBJ2-7,once,-,TGTGCCAGCTCACCACCGGTGGTGGGGGCCGAGCAGTACTTC,CASSPPVVGAEQYF
TRBV6-5,TRBJ1-2,-,-,TGTGCCAGCAGTTACTCGACAGGTGCTGGCTACACCTTC,CASSYSTGAGYTF
TRBV10-3,TRBJ2-3,-,-,TGTGCCATCAGTGAGTTAGCGGATACGCAGTATTTT,CAISELADTQYF
TRBV10-3,TRBJ2-1,few,TRBD2,TGTGCCATCAGTGACCCCCCCCTAGCGGGAGTCGCAGATGAGCAGTTCTTC,CAISDPPLAGVADEQFF
TRBV24-1,TRBJ2-1,-,TRBD1,TGTGCCACCAGTAAAGGACAGGGCCCCAATGAGCAGTTCTTC,CATSKGQGPNEQFF
TRBV5-8,TRBJ2-5,-,TRBD1,TGTGCCAGCAGCCCCGGACAGGCCCCAGGCCAAGAGACCCAGTACTTC,CASSPGQAPGQETQYF
TRBV6-6,TRBJ1-1,-,-,TGTGCCAGCAGCCAAACCAGGAACACTGAAGCTTTCTTT,CASSQTRNTEAFF
TRBV19,TRBJ1-2,once,TRBD1,TGTGCCAGTAGTATTGGACAGGGTGGTTTATTTGGCTACACCTTC,CASSIGQGGLFGYTF
TRBV30,TRBJ2-7,-,TRBD1,TGTGCCTGGAGTAATTCCCCGGACAGGGGCGAGCAGTACTTC,CAWSNSPDRGEQYF
TRBV4-1,TRBJ1-2,-,-,TGCGCCAGCAGCCAAGATCTTCAGGGACTGCGCTCTGGCTACACCTTC,CASSQDLQGLRSGYTF
TRBV6-2/TRBV6-3,TRBJ2-1,-,TRBD2,TGTGCCAGCAGTTCCCCATTAGCGGGACCCAATGAGCAGTTCTTC,CASSSPLAGPNEQFF
TRBV5-6,TRBJ1-5,few,TRBD1,TGTGCCAGCAGCTTACAGGGGGCCGATCAGCCCCAGCATTTT,CASSLQGADQPQHF